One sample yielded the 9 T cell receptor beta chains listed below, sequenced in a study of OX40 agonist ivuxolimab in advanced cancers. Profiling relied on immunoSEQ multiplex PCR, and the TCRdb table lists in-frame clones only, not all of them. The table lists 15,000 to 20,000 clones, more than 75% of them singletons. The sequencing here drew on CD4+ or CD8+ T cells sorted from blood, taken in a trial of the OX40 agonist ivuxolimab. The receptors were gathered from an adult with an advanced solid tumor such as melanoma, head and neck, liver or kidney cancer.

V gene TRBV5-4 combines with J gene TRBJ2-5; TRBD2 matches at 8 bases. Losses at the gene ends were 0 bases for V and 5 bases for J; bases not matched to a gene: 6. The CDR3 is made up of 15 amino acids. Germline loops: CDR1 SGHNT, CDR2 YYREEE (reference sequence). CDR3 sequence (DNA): TGTGCCAGCAGCTTGGCCAGGTCTAGCGGGGAGACCCAGTACTTC. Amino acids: CASSLARSSGETQYF.

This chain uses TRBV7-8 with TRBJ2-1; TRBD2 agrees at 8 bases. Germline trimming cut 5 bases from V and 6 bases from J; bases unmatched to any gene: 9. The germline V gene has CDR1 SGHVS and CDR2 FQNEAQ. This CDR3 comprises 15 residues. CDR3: CASSPSDGRGNEQFF. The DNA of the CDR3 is TGTGCCAGCAGCCCGTCGGACGGGAGGGGCAATGAGCAGTTCTTC.

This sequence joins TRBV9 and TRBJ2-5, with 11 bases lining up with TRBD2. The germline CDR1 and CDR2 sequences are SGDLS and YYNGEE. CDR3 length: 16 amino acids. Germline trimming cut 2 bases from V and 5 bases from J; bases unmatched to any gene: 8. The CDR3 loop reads CASSVAGTSGSETQYF. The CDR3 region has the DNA TGTGCCAGCAGCGTTGCCGGGACTAGCGGCTCGGAGACCCAGTACTTC.

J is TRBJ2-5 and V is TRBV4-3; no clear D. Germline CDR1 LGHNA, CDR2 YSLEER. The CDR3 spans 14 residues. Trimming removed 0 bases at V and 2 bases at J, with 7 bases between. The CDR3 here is CASSQDSVQETQYF. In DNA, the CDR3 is TGCGCCAGCAGCCAAGATTCGGTACAAGAGACCCAGTACTTC.

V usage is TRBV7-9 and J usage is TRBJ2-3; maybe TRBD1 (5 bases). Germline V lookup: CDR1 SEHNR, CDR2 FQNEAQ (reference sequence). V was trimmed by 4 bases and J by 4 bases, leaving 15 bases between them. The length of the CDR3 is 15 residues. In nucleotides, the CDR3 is TGTGCCAGCAGCTCAACTGGCGGACACCCAGATACGCAGTATTTT. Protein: CASSSTGGHPDTQYF.

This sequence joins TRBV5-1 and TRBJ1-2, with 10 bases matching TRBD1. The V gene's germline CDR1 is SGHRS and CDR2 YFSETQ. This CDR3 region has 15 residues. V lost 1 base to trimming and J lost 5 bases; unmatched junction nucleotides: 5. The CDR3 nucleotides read TGCGCCAGCAGCTTGTTTGGGACAGGGGATTATGGCTACACCTTC. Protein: CASSLFGTGDYGYTF.

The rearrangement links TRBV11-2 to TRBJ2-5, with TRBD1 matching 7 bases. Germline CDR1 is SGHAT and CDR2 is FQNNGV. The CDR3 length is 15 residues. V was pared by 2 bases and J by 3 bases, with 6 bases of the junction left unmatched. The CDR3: CASSLPTGMEETQYF. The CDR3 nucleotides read TGTGCCAGCAGCTTACCGACAGGGATGGAAGAGACCCAGTACTTC.

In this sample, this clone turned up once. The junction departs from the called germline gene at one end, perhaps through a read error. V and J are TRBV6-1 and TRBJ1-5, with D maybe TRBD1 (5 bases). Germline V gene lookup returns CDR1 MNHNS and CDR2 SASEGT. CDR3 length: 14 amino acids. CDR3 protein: CASRQEGKNQPQHF. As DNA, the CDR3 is TGTGCCAGCAGGCAGGAGGGGAAGAATCAACCCCAGCATTTT.

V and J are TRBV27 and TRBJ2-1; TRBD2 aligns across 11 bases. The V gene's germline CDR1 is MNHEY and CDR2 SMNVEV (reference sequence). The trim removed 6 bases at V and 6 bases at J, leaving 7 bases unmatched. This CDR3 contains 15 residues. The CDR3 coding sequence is TGTGCCAGCAGACCCGGGACTAGCGGTGCCAATGAGCAGTTCTTC. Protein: CASRPGTSGANEQFF.